This is a list of T cell receptor beta chains from one sample in a study of cytomegalovirus exposure and HLA in healthy donors. Sequencing used immunoSEQ multiplex PCR; TCRdb keeps in-frame clones, though not all of them. The data hold about 170,000 clones, with 81% observed a single time. Source material: PBMCs. The receptors stem from a woman aged 18-35 years in good health and CMV-seropositive. CDR3s include the opening cysteine and the closing phenylalanine or tryptophan. A D gene is named only where the DNA matches it firmly. Part of the rows lack a size; the others show once, few, many or a class for expanded clones.

>.|TRBJ1-5|.|TRBV29-1
CSVGGVSQPQHF
TGCAGCGTTGGGGGCGTCTCTCAGCCCCAGCATTTT
>.|TRBJ1-1|.|TRBV2
CASSRQGPNTEAFF
TGTGCCAGCAGTAGGCAGGGTCCGAACACTGAAGCTTTCTTT
>TRBD1|TRBJ1-1|.|TRBV19
CASRPRQGENTEAFF
TGTGCCAGTAGGCCACGACAGGGGGAGAACACTGAAGCTTTCTTT
>.|TRBJ1-3|.|TRBV15
CATSRDPLRLESGNTIYF
TGTGCCACCAGCAGAGATCCACTCAGGCTTGAATCTGGAAACACCATATATTTT
>TRBD2|TRBJ2-3|once|TRBV9
CASSVPSGGITDTQYF
TGTGCCAGCAGCGTCCCTAGCGGGGGGATCACAGATACGCAGTATTTT
>.|TRBJ2-1|.|TRBV15
CATSSLMGGNEQFF
TGTGCCACCAGCAGTCTCATGGGGGGCAATGAGCAGTTCTTC
>.|TRBJ2-2|.|TRBV7-2
CASSHERTGELFF
TGTGCCAGCAGCCATGAACGGACCGGGGAGCTGTTTTTT
>.|TRBJ2-7|.|TRBV6-5
CASGRGAYEQYF
TGTGCCAGCGGCCGGGGAGCCTACGAGCAGTACTTC
>TRBD2|TRBJ2-3|.|TRBV6-5
CASSYSTSEKSDTQYF
TGTGCCAGCAGTTACTCGACTAGCGAGAAATCAGATACGCAGTATTTT
>TRBD1|TRBJ1-5|.|TRBV6-1
CASRADRGRQPQHF
TGTGCCAGCAGGGCCGACAGGGGGCGTCAGCCCCAGCATTTT
>.|TRBJ2-7|.|TRBV28
CATRIRFGLLATEQYF
TGTGCCACCAGGATACGGTTCGGACTCCTCGCGACCGAGCAGTACTTC
>TRBD1|TRBJ1-6|.|TRBV6-5
CASMGQGRSPLHF
TGTGCCAGCATGGGACAGGGAAGGTCACCCCTCCACTTT
>TRBD1|TRBJ1-1|once|TRBV7-9
CASSHGTGLNTEAFF
TGTGCCAGCAGCCATGGGACAGGGCTCAACACTGAAGCTTTCTTT
>.|TRBJ1-3|.|TRBV5-1
CASSRWALPSSGNTIYF
TGCGCCAGCAGCCGTTGGGCTCTACCCTCCTCTGGAAACACCATATATTTT
>TRBD1|TRBJ1-1|.|TRBV28
CASSFIGGGQGNTEAFF
TGTGCCAGCAGTTTTATTGGTGGGGGACAGGGGAACACTGAAGCTTTCTTT
>.|TRBJ2-3|.|TRBV29-1
CSVAGANTDTQYF
TGCAGCGTAGCAGGGGCTAACACAGATACGCAGTATTTT
>TRBD2|TRBJ2-1|.|TRBV4-1
CASSQAFEASGGLSYNEQFF
TGCGCCAGCAGCCAAGCTTTCGAGGCTAGCGGGGGGTTATCTTACAATGAGCAGTTCTTC
>.|TRBJ1-2|.|TRBV30
CAWTGGGDGYTF
TGTGCCTGGACGGGGGGAGGAGATGGCTACACCTTC
>TRBD2|TRBJ2-1|few|TRBV5-1
CASSPSLAGGQGEQFF
TGCGCCAGCAGCCCGAGTCTAGCGGGGGGGCAGGGTGAGCAGTTCTTC